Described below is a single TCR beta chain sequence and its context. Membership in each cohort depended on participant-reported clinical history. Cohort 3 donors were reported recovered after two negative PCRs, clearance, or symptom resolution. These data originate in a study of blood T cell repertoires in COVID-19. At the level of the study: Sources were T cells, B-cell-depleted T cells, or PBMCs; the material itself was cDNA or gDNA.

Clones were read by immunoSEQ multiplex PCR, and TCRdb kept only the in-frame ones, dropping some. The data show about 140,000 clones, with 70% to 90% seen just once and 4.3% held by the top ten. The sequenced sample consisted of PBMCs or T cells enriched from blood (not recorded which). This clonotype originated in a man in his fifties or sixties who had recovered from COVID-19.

In DNA, the CDR3 is TGTGCCAGCAGTCTAGGAACCCATAGGGGGTATAATTCACCCCTCCACTTT. It yields the protein CASSLGTHRGYNSPLHF. The gene calls are TRBV28 and TRBJ1-6, with D possibly matching TRBD1 (6 bases). The CDR3 length is 17 residues. V lost 5 bases, J lost 4 bases, and 18 bases lay in between. Germline lookup yields CDR1 MDHEN and CDR2 SYDVKM.